The present T cell receptor beta chain was sequenced within a study of OX40 agonist ivuxolimab in advanced cancers. Measured with immunoSEQ multiplex PCR; TCRdb has only the in-frame clones, and not every one. Of approximately 70,000 clones listed, 70% to 90% were seen once; the top ten hold 2% to 2.5%. V lost 6 bases, J lost 0 bases, and 9 bases lay in between. Germline V gives CDR1 MNHNY, CDR2 SVGAGI (reference sequence). This CDR3 has 14 amino acids. Study findings and constraints: At doses 0.1 to 3.0 mg/kg, CD4+ and CD8+ clones expanded.

On this clone: Its target is unknown.

The origin of this receptor is an adult with an advanced solid tumor such as melanoma, head and neck, liver or kidney cancer. The chain carries TRBV6-6 and TRBJ2-1; no firm D call. The sequenced sample was CD4+ or CD8+ T cells sorted from blood, obtained in a trial of the OX40 agonist ivuxolimab. CDR3 DNA sequence: TGTGCCAGCAGGCAGTTAAGCTCCTACAATGAGCAGTTCTTC. Translating gives CASRQLSSYNEQFF.